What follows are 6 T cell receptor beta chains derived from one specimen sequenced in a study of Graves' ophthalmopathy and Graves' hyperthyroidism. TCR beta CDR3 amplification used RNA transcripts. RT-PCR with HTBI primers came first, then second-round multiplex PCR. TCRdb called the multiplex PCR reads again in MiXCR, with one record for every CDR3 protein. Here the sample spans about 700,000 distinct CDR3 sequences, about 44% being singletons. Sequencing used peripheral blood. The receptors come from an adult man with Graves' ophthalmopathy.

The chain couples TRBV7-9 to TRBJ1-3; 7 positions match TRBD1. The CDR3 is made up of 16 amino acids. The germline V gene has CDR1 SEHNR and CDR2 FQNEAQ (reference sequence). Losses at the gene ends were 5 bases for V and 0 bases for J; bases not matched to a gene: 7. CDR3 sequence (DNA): TGTGCCAGCAGCGCCGGCAGGGGGGCCTCTGGAAACACCATATATTTT. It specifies CASSAGRGASGNTIYF.

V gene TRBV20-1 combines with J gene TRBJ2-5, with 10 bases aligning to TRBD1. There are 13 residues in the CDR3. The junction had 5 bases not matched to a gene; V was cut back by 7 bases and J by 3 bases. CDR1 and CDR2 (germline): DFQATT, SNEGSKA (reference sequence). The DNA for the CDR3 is TGCAGTGGAGGGGGACAGGGGAAAGAGACCCAGTACTTC. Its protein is CSGGGQGKETQYF.

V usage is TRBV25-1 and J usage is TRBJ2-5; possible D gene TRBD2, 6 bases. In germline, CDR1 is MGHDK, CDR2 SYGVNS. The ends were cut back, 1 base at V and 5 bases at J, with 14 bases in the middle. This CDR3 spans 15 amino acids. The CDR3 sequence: CASSESGEAGETQYF. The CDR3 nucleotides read TGTGCCAGCAGTGAATCTGGGGAGGCTGGGGAGACCCAGTACTTC. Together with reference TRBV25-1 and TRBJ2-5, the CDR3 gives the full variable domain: EADIYQTPRYLVIGTGKKITLECSQTMGHDKMYWYQQDPGMELHLIHYSYGVNSTEKGDLSSESTVSRIRTEHFPLTLESARPSHTSQYLCASSESGEAGETQYFGPGTRLLVL.

The CDR3 nucleotides read TGCAGCGTGGGACTAGCGGGATTGGCCTACGAGCATTTT. Amino acid sequence: CSVGLAGLAYEHF. The J gene is TRBJ1-5, the V gene TRBV29-1, with a tentative D call TRBD1 (5 bases). CDR3 length: 13 amino acids. Trimming stripped 6 bases from V and 14 bases from J, with 23 bases between. The germline V gene encodes CDR1 SQVTM and CDR2 ANQGSEA.

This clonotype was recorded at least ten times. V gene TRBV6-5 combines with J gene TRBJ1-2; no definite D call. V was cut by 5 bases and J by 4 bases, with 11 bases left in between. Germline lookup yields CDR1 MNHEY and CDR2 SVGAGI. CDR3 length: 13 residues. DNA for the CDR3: TGTGCCAGCAGTCCATCGGGCCTCTATGGCTACACCTTC. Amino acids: CASSPSGLYGYTF.

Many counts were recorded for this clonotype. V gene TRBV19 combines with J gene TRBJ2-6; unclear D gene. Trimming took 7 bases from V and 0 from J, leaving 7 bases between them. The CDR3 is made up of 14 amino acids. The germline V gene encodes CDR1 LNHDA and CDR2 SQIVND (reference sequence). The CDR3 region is CASTDTSGANVLTF. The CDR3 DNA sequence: TGTGCCAGTACCGATACCTCTGGGGCCAACGTCCTGACTTTC.